The T cell receptor beta chain under discussion was sequenced for a study of siplizumab effects on memory and regulatory T cells. As to this clone: No antigen is known for it.

Germline assignment: CDR1 SGHRS and CDR2 YFSETQ. CDR3 length: 14 residues. The trim removed 5 bases at V and 1 base at J, leaving 5 bases unmatched. TCRdb's copy holds only in-frame clones and misses some; the assay was immunoSEQ multiplex PCR. The sample includes about 87,000 clones, 90% of them seen just once. Regarding the study as a whole: Alloreactive sequences from unstimulated CD4+ memory cells fell significantly with siplizumab. Only a minor fraction of alloreactive clones mapped to unstimulated subsets.

Material: CD4+ T cells sorted from blood. This receptor was obtained from a human donor in good health. This chain joins TRBV5-1 and TRBJ1-1; 7 positions agree with TRBD1. The CDR3 DNA sequence: TGCGCCAGCAGTATTGGGACAGAGAACACTGAAGCTTTCTTT. It yields the protein CASSIGTENTEAFF. The full variable domain, with the rest looked up from reference TRBV5-1 and TRBJ1-1, is KAGVTQTPRYLIKTRGQQVTLSCSPISGHRSVSWYQQTPGQGLQFLFEYFSETQRNKGNFPGRFSGRQFSNSRSEMNVSTLELGDSALYLCASSIGTENTEAFFGQGTRLTVV.